The table lists the clone carrying this T cell receptor beta chain with a few counts. Its antigen remains unidentified. The source of the sample is a study of beta chain features in type 1 diabetes. The study's findings and limits: Overrepresentation of cells with high TCR expression could result from cDNA sequencing. Insertions were fewer and deletions more numerous at VDJ junctions in type 1 diabetes patients. TCRB CDR3s were moderately but significantly shorter in Type 1 diabetes patients in all four CD4+ subsets.

Every bit of the isolated RNA underwent reverse transcription, so sequencing read expressed TCRB transcripts. Profiling relied on immunoSEQ multiplex PCR, and the TCRdb table lists in-frame clones only, not all of them. The data hold hundreds of thousands of clones, with over 14% observed a single time. Central memory, naive, regulatory and stem cell-like memory CD4+ cells were sorted by CD45RO/CCR7/CD25/CD127/CD95/CD27. The sequenced sample consisted of naive CD4+ T cells from blood. This TCR derives from a man aged 18 to 30 with type 1 diabetes.

CDR3 region: CASSLWGQGGYTF. The CDR3 DNA reads TGTGCCAGCAGCTTATGGGGACAGGGTGGCTACACCTTC. This rearrangement joins TRBV7-9 to TRBJ1-2; TRBD1 aligns across 9 bases. The CDR3 covers 13 residues. The germline V gene encodes CDR1 SEHNR and CDR2 FQNEAQ (reference sequence). Trimming removed 2 bases from V and 7 bases from J; junction bases left unmatched: 2.